This T cell receptor beta chain was captured in a study of beta chain features in type 1 diabetes. Study conclusions and caveats: Shorter TCRB CDR3s, moderately but significantly so, were found in Type 1 diabetes patients in all four CD4+ subsets.

Germline-derived CDR1 and CDR2 are SGHDT and YYEEEE. V was clipped by 0 bases and J by 4 bases, with 5 bases between them. The CDR3 consists of 12 residues. This clone was found a few times. Its antigen is unknown. The same CDR3 is also encoded by other DNA sequences in this sample. The investigators reverse transcribed all of the isolated RNA, so they sequenced expressed TCRB transcripts. Sequenced by immunoSEQ multiplex PCR; TCRdb stores in-frame clones only, minus some. In the table there are about 650,000 clones, 12% of which are singletons. This receptor was obtained from a man aged 30-40 years with type 1 diabetes. Sequencing used naive CD4+ T cells from blood. This chain uses TRBV5-6 with TRBJ2-7; D gene unclear. The CDR3 is CASSLEGYEQYF. As DNA, the CDR3 is TGTGCCAGCAGCTTGGAAGGGTACGAGCAGTACTTC.